This TCR beta chain is drawn from a study of shared clonotypes between healthy human individuals. Assay used: immunoSEQ multiplex PCR; TCRdb lists only in-frame clones, some missing. This table holds roughly 760,000 clones, over 65% found once. This clone has just one count. CDR1 and CDR2 from the germline V gene are SGHRS and YFSETQ. The V gene lost 1 base and the J gene lost 0 bases, with 24 bases spanning the gap. The CDR3 sequence is 20 residues long. Material: memory CD4+ T cells sorted from blood. This sample's subset: CD45RA-negative fraction. This TCR derives from a woman younger than 45 in good health. The chain employs TRBV5-1 and TRBJ2-3; tentatively, D is TRBD1 (6 bases). The CDR3 DNA sequence: TGCGCCAGCAGCTTGCTTCCGCCCGGGACAAGCCGAACTAGCACAGATACGCAGTATTTT. Protein sequence: CASSLLPPGTSRTSTDTQYF.